This T cell receptor beta chain appears in the sequencing data of a study of cytomegalovirus exposure and HLA in healthy donors. Among the 120 subjects of the validation cohort, separate from the roughly 700-subject first cohort, were the donors. Here immunoSEQ multiplex PCR was the method, and the copy in TCRdb shows in-frame clones only, minus some. The sample holds fewer than 200,000 clones; around nine tenths are singletons and the top ten take roughly 2.7%. Sample: PBMCs. The TCR originated in a young man in good health and CMV-seropositive.

The CDR3 protein is CASSSGDRGHQPQHF. In nucleotides, the CDR3 is TGTGCCAGCAGTTCGGGGGACAGGGGCCATCAGCCCCAGCATTTT. The genes are TRBV6-5 and TRBJ1-5; 10 bases align to TRBD1. Per germline, CDR1 MNHEY and CDR2 SVGAGI. J gave up 5 bases and V 4 bases, and 5 bases lay outside the gene matches. The CDR3 length is 15 residues.